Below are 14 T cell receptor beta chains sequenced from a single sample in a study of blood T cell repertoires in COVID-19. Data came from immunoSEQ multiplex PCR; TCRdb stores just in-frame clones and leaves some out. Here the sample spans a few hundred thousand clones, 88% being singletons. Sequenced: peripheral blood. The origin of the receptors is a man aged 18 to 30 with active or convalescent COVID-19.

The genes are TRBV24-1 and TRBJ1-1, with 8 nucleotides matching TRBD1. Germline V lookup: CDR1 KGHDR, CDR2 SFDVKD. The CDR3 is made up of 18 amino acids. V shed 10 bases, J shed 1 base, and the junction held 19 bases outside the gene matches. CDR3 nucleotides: TGTGCCACGGATGACCACCACCGCAGACAGGGGCGGAACACTGAAGCTTTCTTT. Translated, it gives CATDDHHRRQGRNTEAFF.

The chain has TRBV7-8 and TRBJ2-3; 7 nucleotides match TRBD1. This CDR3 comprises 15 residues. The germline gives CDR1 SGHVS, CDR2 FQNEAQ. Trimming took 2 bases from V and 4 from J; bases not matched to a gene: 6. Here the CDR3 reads CASSLWGRGSDTQYF. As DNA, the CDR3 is TGTGCCAGCAGCTTATGGGGCAGGGGGTCAGATACGCAGTATTTT.

This CDR3 reads CASSHPGSFTGELFF. The CDR3 nucleotides are TGTGCCAGCAGCCACCCGGGGAGCTTTACCGGGGAGCTGTTTTTT. V usage is TRBV7-2 and J usage is TRBJ2-2; weak D call: TRBD2 (5 bases). Trimming took off 5 bases at V and 5 bases at J, with 15 bases between the two ends. CDR3 size: 15 residues. CDR1 is SGHTA, CDR2 FQGNSA, per germline.

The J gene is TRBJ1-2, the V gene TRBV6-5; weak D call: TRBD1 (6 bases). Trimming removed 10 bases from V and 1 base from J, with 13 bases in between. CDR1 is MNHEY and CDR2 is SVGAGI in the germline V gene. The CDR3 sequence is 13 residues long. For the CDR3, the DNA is TGTGCCACCCGGACAGACCTTAACTATGGCTACACCTTC. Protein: CATRTDLNYGYTF.

The CDR3 DNA sequence: TGTGCCAGCAGCCCCCGCGGAGCGGGGCCCTACGAGCAGTACTTC. Protein product: CASSPRGAGPYEQYF. The chain links TRBV7-2 to TRBJ2-7; 7 nucleotides line up with TRBD2. The CDR3 length is 15 residues. The V gene end was trimmed by 5 bases and the J gene end by 2 bases; junction bases not matched to a gene: 9. Germline CDR1 and CDR2: SGHTA and FQGNSA. The whole variable domain, filled in from reference TRBV7-2 and TRBJ2-7, reads GAGVSQSPSNKVTEKGKDVELRCDPISGHTALYWYRQSLGQGLEFLIYFQGNSAPDKSGLPSDRFSAERTGGSVSTLTIQRTQQEDSAVYLCASSPRGAGPYEQYFGPGTRLTVT.

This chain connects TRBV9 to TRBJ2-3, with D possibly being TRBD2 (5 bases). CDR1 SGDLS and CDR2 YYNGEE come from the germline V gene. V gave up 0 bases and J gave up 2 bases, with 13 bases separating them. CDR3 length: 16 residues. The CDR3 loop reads CASSVDGGGVTDTQYF. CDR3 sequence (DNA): TGTGCCAGCAGCGTAGATGGCGGAGGAGTCACAGATACGCAGTATTTT.

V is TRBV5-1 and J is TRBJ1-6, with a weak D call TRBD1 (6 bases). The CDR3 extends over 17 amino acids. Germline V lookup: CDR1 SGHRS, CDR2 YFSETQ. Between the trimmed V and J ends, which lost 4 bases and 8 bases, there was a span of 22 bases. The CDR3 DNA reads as TGCGCCAGCAGCCCCAACAGGGTTAGGAGTTTCGATTCACCCCTCCACTTT. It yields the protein CASSPNRVRSFDSPLHF.

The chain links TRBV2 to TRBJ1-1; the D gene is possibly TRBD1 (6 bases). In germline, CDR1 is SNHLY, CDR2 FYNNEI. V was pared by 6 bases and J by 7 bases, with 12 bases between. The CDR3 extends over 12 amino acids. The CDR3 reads CASRGQIIEAFF. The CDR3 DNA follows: TGTGCCAGCAGAGGACAGATAATTGAAGCTTTCTTT.

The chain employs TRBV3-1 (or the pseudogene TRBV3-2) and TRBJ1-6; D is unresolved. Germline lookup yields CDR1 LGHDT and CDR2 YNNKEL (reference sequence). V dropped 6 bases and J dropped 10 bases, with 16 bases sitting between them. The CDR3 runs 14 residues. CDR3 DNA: TGTGCCAGCAGTCAACTCCAGGAAGGCTCACCCCTCCACTTT. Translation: CASSQLQEGSPLHF.

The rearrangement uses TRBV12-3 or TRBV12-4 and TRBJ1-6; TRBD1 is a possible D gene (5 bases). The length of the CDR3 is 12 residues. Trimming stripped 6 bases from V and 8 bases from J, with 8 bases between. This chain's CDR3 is CASSRQHSPLHF. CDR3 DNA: TGTGCCAGCAGCCGACAGCATTCACCCCTCCACTTT.

The DNA for the CDR3 is TGTGCCAGCAGTCGCCGGGGTGAGGGCAATCAGCCCCAGCATTTT. It codes for CASSRRGEGNQPQHF. V usage is TRBV6-5 and J usage is TRBJ1-5; D unclear. Germline V lookup: CDR1 MNHEY, CDR2 SVGAGI. This CDR3 is built from 15 residues. Trimming pared 5 bases from V and 2 bases from J, leaving 13 bases between.

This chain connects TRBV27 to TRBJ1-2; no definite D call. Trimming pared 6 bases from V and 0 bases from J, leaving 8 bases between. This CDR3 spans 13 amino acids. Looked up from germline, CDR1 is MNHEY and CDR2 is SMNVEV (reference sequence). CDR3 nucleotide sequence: TGTGCCAGCAGCGGCAGCGCTAACTATGGCTACACCTTC. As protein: CASSGSANYGYTF.

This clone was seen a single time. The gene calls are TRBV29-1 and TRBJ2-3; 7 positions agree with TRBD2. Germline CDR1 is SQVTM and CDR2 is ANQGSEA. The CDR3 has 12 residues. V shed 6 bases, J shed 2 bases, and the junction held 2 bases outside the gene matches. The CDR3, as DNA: TGCAGCGTGGGGGGGTCCACAGATACGCAGTATTTT. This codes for CSVGGSTDTQYF.

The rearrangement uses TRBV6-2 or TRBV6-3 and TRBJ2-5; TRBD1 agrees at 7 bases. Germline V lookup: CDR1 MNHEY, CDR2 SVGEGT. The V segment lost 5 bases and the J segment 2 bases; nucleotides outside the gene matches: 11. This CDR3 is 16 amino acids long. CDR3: CASSVTDRRLQETQYF. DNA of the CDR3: TGTGCCAGCAGTGTAACGGACAGGAGATTACAAGAGACCCAGTACTTC.